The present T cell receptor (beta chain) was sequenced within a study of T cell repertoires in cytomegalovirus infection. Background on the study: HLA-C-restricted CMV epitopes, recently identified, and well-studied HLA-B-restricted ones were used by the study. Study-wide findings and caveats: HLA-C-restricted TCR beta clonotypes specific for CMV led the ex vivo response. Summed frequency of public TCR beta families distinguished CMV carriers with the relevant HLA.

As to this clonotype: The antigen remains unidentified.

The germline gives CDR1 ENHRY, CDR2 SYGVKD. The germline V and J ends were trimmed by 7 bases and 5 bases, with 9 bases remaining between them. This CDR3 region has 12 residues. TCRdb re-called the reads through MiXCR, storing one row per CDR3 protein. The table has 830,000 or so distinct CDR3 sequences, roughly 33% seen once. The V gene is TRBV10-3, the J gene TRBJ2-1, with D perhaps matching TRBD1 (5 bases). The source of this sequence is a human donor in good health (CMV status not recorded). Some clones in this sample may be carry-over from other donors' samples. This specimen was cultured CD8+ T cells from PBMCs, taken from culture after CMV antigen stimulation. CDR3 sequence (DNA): TGTGCCATCAAGGACAAAGACAATGAGCAGTTCTTC. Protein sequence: CAIKDKDNEQFF.